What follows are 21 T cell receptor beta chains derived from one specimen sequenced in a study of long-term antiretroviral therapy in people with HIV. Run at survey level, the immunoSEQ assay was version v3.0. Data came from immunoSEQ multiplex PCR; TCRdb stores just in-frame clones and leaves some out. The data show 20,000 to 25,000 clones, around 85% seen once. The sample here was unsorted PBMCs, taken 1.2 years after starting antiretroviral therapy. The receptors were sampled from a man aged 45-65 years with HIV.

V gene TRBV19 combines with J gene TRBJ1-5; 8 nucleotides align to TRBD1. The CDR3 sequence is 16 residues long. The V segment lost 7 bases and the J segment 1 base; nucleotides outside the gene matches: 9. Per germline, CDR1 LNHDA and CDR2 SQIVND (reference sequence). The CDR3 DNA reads TGTGCCAGTACTTTCCGGACAGGGAGGAGCAATCAGCCCCAGCATTTT. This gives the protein CASTFRTGRSNQPQHF.

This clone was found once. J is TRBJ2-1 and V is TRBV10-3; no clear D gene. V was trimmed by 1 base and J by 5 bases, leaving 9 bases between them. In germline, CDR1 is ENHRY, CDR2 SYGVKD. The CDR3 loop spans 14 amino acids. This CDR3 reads CAISEFLKDNEQFF. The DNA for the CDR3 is TGTGCCATCAGTGAGTTTCTGAAAGACAATGAGCAGTTCTTC.

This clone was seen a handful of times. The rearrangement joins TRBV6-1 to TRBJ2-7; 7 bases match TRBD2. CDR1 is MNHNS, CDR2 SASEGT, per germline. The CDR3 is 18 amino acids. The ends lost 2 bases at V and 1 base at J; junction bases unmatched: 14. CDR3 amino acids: CASSEWGSGDTLSYEQYF. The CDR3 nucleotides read TGTGCCAGCAGTGAATGGGGAAGCGGGGATACATTATCCTACGAGCAGTACTTC.

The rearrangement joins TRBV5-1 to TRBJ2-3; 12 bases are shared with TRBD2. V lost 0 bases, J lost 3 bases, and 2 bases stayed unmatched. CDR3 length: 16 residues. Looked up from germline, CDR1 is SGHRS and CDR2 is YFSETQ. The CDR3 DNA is TGCGCCAGCAGCTTGGCCGGGACTAGCGGGACAGATACGCAGTATTTT. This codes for CASSLAGTSGTDTQYF.

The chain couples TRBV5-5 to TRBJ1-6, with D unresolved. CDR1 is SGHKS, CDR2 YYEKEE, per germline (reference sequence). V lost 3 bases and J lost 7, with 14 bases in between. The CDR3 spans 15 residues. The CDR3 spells CASSSITSGNSPLHF. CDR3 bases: TGTGCCAGCAGCTCCATTACATCAGGCAATTCACCCCTCCACTTT. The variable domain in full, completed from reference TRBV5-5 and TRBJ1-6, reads DAGVTQSPTHLIKTRGQQVTLRCSPISGHKSVSWYQQVLGQGPQFIFQYYEKEERGRGNFPDRFSARQFPNYSSELNVNALLLGDSALYLCASSSITSGNSPLHFGNGTRLTVT.

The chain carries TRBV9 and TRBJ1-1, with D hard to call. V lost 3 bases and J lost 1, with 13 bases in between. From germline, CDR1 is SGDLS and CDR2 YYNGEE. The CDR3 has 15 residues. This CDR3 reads CASSGPEISNTEAFF. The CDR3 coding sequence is TGTGCCAGCAGCGGCCCGGAGATCTCGAACACTGAAGCTTTCTTT.

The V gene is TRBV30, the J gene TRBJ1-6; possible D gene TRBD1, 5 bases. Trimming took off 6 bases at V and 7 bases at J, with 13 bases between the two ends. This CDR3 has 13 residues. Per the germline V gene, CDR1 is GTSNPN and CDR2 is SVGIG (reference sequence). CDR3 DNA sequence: TGTGCCTGCCAGGGAGAGGGGAATTCACCCCTCCACTTT. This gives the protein CACQGEGNSPLHF.

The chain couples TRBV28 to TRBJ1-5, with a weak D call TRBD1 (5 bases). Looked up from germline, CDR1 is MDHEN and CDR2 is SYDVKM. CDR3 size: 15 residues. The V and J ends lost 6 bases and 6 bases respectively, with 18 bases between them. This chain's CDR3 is CASSALYGGTQPQHF. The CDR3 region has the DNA TGTGCCAGCAGCGCCCTCTACGGGGGGACTCAGCCCCAGCATTTT. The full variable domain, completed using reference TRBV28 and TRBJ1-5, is DVKVTQSSRYLVKRTGEKVFLECVQDMDHENMFWYRQDPGLGLRLIYFSYDVKMKEKGDIPEGYSVSREKKERFSLILESASTNQTSMYLCASSALYGGTQPQHFGDGTRLSIL.

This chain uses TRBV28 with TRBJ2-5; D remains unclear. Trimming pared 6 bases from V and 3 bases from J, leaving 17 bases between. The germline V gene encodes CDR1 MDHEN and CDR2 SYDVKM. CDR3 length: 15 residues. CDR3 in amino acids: CASSQFLRLKETQYF. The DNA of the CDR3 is TGTGCCAGCAGCCAGTTTCTTAGACTGAAAGAGACCCAGTACTTC.

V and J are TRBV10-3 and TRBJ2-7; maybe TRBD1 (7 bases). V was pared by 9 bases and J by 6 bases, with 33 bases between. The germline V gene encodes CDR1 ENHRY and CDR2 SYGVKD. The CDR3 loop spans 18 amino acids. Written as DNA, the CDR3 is TGTGCCATTACGGACCCGGGGGCGACAGGGAGAATACGTACCGAGCAGTACTTC. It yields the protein CAITDPGATGRIRTEQYF.

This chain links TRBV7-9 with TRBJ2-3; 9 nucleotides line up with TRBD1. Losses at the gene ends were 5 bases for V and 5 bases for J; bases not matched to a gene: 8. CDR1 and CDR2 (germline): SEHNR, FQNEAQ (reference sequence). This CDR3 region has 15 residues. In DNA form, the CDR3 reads TGTGCCAGCAGCCCCCCTACAGGGGGCAAAGATACGCAGTATTTT. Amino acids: CASSPPTGGKDTQYF.

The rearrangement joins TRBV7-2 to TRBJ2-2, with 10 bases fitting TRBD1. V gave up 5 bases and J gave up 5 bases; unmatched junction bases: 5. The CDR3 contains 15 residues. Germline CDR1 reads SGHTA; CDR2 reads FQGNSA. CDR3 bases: TGTGCCAGCAGCCGCGGACAGGGGGTGACCGGGGAGCTGTTTTTT. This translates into CASSRGQGVTGELFF. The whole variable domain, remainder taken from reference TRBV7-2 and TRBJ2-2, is GAGVSQSPSNKVTEKGKDVELRCDPISGHTALYWYRQSLGQGLEFLIYFQGNSAPDKSGLPSDRFSAERTGGSVSTLTIQRTQQEDSAVYLCASSRGQGVTGELFFGEGSRLTVL.

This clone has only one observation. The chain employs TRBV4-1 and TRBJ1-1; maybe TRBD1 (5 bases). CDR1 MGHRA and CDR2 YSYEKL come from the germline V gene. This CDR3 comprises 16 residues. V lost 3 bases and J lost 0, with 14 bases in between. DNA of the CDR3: TGCGCCAGCAGCCACCCCAGCCGGGGACTGAACACTGAAGCTTTCTTT. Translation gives CASSHPSRGLNTEAFF.

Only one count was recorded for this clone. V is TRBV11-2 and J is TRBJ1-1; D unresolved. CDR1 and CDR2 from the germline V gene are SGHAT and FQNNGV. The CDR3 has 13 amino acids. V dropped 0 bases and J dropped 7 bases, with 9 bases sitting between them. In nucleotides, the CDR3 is TGTGCCAGCAGCTTAGATCGAGGACTTGAAGCTTTCTTT. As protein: CASSLDRGLEAFF.

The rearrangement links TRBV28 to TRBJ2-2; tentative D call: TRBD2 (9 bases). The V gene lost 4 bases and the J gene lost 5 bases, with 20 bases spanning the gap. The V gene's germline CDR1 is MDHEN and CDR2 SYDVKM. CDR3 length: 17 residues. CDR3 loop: CASSSPRGREGTGELFF. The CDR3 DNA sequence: TGTGCCAGCAGTTCGCCCAGGGGGCGGGAGGGAACCGGGGAGCTGTTTTTT.

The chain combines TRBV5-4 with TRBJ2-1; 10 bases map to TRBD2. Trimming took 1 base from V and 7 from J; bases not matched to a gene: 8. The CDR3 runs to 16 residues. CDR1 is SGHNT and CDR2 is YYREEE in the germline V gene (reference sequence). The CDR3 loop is CASSLYSSGGGNEQFF. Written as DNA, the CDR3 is TGTGCCAGCAGCTTGTACTCTAGCGGGGGAGGTAATGAGCAGTTCTTC.

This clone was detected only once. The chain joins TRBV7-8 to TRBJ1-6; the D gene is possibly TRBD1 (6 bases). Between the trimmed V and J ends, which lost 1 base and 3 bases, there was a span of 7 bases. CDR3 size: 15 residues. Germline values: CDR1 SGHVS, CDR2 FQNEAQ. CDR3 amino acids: CASSLDRDYNSPLHF. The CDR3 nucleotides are TGTGCCAGCAGCTTAGACAGGGACTATAATTCACCCCTCCACTTT.

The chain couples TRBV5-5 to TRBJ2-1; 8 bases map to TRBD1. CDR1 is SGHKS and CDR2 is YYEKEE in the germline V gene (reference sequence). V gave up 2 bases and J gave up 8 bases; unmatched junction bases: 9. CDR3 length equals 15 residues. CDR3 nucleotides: TGTGCCAGCAGCTTACGGCAGGGGGCTTATGATGAGCAGTTCTTC. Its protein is CASSLRQGAYDEQFF.

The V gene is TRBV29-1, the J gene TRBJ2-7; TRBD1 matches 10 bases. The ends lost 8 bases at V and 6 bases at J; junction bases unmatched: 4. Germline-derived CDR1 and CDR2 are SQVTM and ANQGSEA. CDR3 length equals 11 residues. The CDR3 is CSTGQGGEQYF. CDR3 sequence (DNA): TGCAGCACTGGACAGGGGGGCGAGCAGTACTTC.

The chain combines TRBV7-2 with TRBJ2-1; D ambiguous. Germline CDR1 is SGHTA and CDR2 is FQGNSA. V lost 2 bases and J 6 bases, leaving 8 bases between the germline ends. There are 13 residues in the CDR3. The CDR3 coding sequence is TGTGCCAGCAGCTTAAGTCGATCCAATGAGCAGTTCTTC. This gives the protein CASSLSRSNEQFF. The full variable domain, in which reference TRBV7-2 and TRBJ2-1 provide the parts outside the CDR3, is GAGVSQSPSNKVTEKGKDVELRCDPISGHTALYWYRQSLGQGLEFLIYFQGNSAPDKSGLPSDRFSAERTGGSVSTLTIQRTQQEDSAVYLCASSLSRSNEQFFGPGTRLTVL.

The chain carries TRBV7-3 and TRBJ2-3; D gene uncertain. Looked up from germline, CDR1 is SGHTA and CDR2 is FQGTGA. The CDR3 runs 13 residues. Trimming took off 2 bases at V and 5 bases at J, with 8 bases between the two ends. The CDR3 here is CASSLGARDTQYF. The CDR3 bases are TGTGCCAGCAGCTTAGGTGCGAGAGATACGCAGTATTTT.